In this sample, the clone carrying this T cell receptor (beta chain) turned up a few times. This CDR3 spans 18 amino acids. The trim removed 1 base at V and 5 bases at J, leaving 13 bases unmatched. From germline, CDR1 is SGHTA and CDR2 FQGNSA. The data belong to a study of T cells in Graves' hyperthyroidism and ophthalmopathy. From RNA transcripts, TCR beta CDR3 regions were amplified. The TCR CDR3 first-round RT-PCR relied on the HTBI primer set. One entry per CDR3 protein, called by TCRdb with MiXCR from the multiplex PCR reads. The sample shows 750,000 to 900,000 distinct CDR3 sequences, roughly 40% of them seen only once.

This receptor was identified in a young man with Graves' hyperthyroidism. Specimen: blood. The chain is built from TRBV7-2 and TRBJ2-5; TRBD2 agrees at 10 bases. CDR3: CASSLVSGAGGGWETQYF. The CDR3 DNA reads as TGTGCCAGCAGCTTAGTCTCGGGAGCGGGGGGGGGTTGGGAGACCCAGTACTTC. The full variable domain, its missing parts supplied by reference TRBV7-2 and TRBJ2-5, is GAGVSQSPSNKVTEKGKDVELRCDPISGHTALYWYRQSLGQGLEFLIYFQGNSAPDKSGLPSDRFSAERTGGSVSTLTIQRTQQEDSAVYLCASSLVSGAGGGWETQYFGPGTRLLVL.